This T cell receptor (beta chain) was profiled in a study of blood T cell repertoires in COVID-19. Study-level information: Both acute and convalescent COVID-19 samples were obtained from the United States, Italy and Spain. The analysed material was cDNA or gDNA that came from T cells, B-cell-depleted T cells, or PBMCs.

The CDR3 has 16 residues. Germline values: CDR1 SGHRS, CDR2 YFSETQ. Trimming stripped 2 bases from V and 0 bases from J, with 14 bases between. Data came from immunoSEQ multiplex PCR; TCRdb stores just in-frame clones and leaves some out. The sample records about 83,000 clones, about four fifths being singletons. The sample was peripheral blood. This chain joins TRBV5-1 and TRBJ1-1, with D perhaps matching TRBD1 (5 bases). This sequence originates from an elderly woman with acute or convalescent COVID-19. In DNA, the CDR3 is TGCGCCAGCAGCTTACCTTCGACAGCCATGAACACTGAAGCTTTCTTT. It translates to CASSLPSTAMNTEAFF.